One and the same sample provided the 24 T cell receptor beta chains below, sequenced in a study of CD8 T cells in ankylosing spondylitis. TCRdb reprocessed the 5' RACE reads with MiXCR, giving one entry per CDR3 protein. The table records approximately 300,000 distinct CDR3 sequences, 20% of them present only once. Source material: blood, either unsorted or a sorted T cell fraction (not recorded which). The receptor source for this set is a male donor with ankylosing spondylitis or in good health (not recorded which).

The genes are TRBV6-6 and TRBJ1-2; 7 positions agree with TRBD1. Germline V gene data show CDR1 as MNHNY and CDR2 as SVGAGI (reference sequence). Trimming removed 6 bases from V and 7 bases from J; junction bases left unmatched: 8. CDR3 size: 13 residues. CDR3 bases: TGTGCCAGCAGAAAAGAGGGGGCTGGTGGCTACACCTTC. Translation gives CASRKEGAGGYTF.

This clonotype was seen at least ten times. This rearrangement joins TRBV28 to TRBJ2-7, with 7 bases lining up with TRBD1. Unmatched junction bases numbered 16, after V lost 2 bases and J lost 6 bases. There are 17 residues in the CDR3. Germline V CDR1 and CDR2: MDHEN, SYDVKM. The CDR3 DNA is TGTGCCAGCAGTTTACACCTACCGGGACAGCCGTGGGGCGAGCAGTACGTC. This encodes CASSLHLPGQPWGEQYV.

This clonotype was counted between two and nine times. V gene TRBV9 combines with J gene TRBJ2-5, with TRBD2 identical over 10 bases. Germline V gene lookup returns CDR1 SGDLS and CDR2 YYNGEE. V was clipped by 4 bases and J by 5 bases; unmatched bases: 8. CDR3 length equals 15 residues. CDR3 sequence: CASSLGLASKETQYF. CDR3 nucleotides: TGTGCCAGCAGCTTGGGACTAGCGAGTAAGGAGACCCAGTACTTC.

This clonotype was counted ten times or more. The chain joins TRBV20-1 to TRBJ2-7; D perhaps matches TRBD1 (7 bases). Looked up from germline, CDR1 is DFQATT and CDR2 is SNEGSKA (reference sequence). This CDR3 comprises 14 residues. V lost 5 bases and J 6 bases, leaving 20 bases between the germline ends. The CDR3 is CSARGTDPPFEQYV. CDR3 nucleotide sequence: TGCAGTGCTCGCGGGACAGACCCTCCGTTCGAGCAGTACGTC.

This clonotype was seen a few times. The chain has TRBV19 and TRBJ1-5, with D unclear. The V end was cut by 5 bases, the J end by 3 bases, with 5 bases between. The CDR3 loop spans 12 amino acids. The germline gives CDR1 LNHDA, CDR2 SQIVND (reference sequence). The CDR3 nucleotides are TGTGCCAGTAGTGCCAACAATCAGCCCCAGCATTTT. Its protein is CASSANNQPQHF.

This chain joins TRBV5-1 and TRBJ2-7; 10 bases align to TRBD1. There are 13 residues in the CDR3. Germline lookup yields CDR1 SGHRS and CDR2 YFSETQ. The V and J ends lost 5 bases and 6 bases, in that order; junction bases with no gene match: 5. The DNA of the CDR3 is TGCGCCAGCAGTCGGGACAGGGGAGGCGAGCAGTACGTC. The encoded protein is CASSRDRGGEQYV.

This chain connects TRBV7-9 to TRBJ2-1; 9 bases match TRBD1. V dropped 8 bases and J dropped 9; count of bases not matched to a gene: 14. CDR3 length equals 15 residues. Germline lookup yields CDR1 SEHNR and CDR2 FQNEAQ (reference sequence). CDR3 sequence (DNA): TGTGCCAGCTCAGAATCCGGGACAGGGAACGGTGAGCAGTTCTTC. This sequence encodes CASSESGTGNGEQFF. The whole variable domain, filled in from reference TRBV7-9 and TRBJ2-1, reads DTGVSQNPRHKITKRGQNVTFRCDPISEHNRLYWYRQTLGQGPEFLTYFQNEAQLEKSRLLSDRFSAERPKGSFSTLEIQRTEQGDSAMYLCASSESGTGNGEQFFGPGTRLTVL.

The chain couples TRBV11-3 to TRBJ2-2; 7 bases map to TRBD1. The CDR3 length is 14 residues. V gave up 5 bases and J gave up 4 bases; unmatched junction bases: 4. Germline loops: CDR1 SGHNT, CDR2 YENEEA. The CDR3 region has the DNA TGTGCCAGCAGCCATGACAGGGTCACCGGGGAGCTGTTTTTT. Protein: CASSHDRVTGELFF.

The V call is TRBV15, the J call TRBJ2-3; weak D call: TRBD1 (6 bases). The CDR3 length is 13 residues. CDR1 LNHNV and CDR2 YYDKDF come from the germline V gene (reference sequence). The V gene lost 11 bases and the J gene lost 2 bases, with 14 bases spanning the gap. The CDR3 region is CAANRVPTDTQYF. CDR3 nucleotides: TGTGCCGCCAACAGGGTCCCCACAGATACGCAGTATTTT.

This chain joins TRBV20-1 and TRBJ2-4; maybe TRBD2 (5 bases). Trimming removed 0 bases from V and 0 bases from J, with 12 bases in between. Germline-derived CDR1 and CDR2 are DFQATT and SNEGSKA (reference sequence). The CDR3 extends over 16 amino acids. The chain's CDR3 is CSARDTGSLAKNIQYF. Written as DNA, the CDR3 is TGCAGTGCTAGAGATACGGGGTCTCTAGCCAAAAACATTCAGTACTTC.

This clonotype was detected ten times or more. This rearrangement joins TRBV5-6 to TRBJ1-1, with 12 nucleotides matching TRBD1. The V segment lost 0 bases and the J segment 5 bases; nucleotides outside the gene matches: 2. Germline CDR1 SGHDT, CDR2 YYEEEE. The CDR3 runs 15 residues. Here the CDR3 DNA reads TGTGCCAGCAGCTTGGGGGACAGGGGGCGGACTGAAGCTTTCTTT. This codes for CASSLGDRGRTEAFF.

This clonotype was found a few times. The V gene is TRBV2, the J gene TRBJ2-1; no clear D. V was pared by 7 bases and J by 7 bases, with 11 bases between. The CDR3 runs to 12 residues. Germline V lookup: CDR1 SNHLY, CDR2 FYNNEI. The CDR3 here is CASTGLFNEQFF. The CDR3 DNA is TGTGCCAGCACCGGCCTTTTTAATGAGCAGTTCTTC.

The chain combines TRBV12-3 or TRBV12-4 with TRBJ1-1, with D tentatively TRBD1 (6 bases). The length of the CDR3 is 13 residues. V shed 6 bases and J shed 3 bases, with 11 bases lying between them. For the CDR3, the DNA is TGTGCCAGCAGGAACAGGGTGGACACTGAAGCTTTCTTT. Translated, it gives CASRNRVDTEAFF.

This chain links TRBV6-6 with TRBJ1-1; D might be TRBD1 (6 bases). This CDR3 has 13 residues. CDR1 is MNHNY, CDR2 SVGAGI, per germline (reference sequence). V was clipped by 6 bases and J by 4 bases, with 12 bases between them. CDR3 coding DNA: TGTGCCAGCAGACAGGGTCCGGGCACTGAAGCTTTCTTT. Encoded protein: CASRQGPGTEAFF.

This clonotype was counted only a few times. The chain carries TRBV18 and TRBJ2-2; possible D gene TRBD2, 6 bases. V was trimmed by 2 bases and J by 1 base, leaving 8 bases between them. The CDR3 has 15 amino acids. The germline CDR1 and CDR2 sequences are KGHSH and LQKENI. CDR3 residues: CASSPVAENTGELFF. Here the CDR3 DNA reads TGTGCCAGCTCACCAGTAGCGGAGAACACCGGGGAGCTGTTTTTT. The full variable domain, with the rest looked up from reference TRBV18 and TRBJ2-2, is NAGVMQNPRHLVRRRGQEARLRCSPMKGHSHVYWYRQLPEEGLKFMVYLQKENIIDESGMPKERFSAEFPKEGPSILRIQQVVRGDSAAYFCASSPVAENTGELFFGEGSRLTVL.

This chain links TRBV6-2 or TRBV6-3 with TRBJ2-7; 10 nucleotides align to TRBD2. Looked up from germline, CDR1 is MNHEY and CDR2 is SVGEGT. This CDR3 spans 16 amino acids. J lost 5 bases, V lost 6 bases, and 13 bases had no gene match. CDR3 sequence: CASSPPRASGRNEQYV. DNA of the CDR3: TGTGCCAGCAGCCCCCCTAGGGCTAGCGGGAGAAACGAGCAGTACGTC.

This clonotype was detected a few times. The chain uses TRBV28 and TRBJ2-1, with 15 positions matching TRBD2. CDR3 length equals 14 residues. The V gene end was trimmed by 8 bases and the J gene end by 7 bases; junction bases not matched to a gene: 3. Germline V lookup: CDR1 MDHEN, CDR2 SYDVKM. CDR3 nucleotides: TGTGCCAGCCGGACTAGCGGGGGGGCTAATGAGCAGTTCTTC. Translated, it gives CASRTSGGANEQFF.

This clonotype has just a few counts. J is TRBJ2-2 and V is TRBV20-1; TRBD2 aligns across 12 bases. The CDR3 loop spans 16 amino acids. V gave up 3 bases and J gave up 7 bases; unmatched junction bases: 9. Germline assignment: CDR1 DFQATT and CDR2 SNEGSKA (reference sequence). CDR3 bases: TGCAGTGCTAGCGCCCCTAGCGGGAGGGCTAACGGGGAGCTGTTTTTT. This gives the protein CSASAPSGRANGELFF.

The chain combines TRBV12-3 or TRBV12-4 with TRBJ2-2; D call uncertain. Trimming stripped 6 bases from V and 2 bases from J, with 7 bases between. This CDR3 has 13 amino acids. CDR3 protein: CASRRKNTGELFF. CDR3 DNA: TGTGCCAGCAGGCGCAAAAACACCGGGGAGCTGTTTTTT.

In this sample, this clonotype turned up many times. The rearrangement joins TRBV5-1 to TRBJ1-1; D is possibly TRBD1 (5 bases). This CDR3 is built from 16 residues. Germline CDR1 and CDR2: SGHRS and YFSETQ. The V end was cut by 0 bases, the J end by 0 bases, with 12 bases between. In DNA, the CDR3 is TGCGCCAGCAGCTTGGGTCAGGGTCCTCTGAACACTGAAGCTTTCTTT. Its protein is CASSLGQGPLNTEAFF.

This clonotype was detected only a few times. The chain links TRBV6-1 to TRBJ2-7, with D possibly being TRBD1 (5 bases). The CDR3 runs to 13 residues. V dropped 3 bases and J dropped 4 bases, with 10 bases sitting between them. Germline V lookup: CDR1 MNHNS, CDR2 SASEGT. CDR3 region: CASSETETYEQYV. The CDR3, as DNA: TGTGCCAGCAGTGAGACAGAAACTTACGAGCAGTACGTC.

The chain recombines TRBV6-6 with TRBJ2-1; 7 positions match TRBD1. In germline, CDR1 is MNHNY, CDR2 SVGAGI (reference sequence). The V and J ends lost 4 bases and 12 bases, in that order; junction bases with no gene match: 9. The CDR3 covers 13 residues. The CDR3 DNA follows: TGTGCCAGCAGTTCCATTTCCGGGACAGTGCAGTTCTTC. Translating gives CASSSISGTVQFF.

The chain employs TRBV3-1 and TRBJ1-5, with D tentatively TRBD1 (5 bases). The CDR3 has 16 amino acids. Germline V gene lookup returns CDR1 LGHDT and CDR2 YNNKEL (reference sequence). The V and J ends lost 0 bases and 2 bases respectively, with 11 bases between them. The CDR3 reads CASSQDGAKGNQPQHF. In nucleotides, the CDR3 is TGTGCCAGCAGCCAAGATGGGGCCAAGGGCAATCAGCCCCAGCATTTT.

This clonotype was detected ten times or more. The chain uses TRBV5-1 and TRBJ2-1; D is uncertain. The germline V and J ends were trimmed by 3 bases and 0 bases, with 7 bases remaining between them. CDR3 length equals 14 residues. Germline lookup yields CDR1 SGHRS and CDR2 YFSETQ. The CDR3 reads CASSSSSSYNEQFF. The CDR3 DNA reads TGCGCCAGCAGCTCGTCTAGCTCCTACAATGAGCAGTTCTTC.